Listed here are 25 T cell receptor beta chains from one sample, sequenced in a study of blood T cell repertoires in COVID-19. Method: immunoSEQ multiplex PCR; TCRdb's copy keeps in-frame clones and lacks some. The sample holds about 52,000 clones, less than 95% seen once. Material for sequencing was peripheral blood. The receptors here all came from a human donor in a cohort sampled during active COVID-19.

The chain recombines TRBV2 with TRBJ2-7; 10 bases agree with TRBD1. The V gene's germline CDR1 is SNHLY and CDR2 FYNNEI. This CDR3 contains 14 residues. After removal of 6 bases from V and 6 bases from J, the junction contained 8 bases not matched to a gene. CDR3 bases: TGTGCCAGCAGCGGGGGGACAGGGGTCGGCGAGCAGTACTTC. This codes for CASSGGTGVGEQYF.

The chain is built from TRBV29-1 and TRBJ2-2; TRBD2 matches 8 bases. The germline V gene encodes CDR1 SQVTM and CDR2 ANQGSEA. The V and J ends lost 7 bases and 3 bases, in that order; junction bases with no gene match: 4. The CDR3 spans 13 residues. CDR3 DNA sequence: TGCAGCGGGTTCGGGAGGGACACCGGGGAGCTGTTTTTT. Its protein is CSGFGRDTGELFF.

The V and J genes are TRBV28 and TRBJ1-2; 9 bases match TRBD1. V dropped 8 bases and J dropped 5; count of bases not matched to a gene: 9. The CDR3 contains 14 residues. Germline assignment: CDR1 MDHEN and CDR2 SYDVKM. CDR3 protein: CASATGQGRYGYTF. Here the CDR3 DNA reads TGTGCCAGCGCCACGGGACAGGGAAGGTATGGCTACACCTTC.

The chain joins TRBV10-1 to TRBJ2-5, with D tentatively TRBD2 (6 bases). Germline assignment: CDR1 WNHNN and CDR2 SYGVQD (reference sequence). This CDR3 comprises 14 residues. Trimming took 0 bases from V and 2 from J, leaving 7 bases between them. DNA for the CDR3: TGCGCCAGCAGTGAGTCGGGGGGTCAAGAGACCCAGTACTTC. Translated: CASSESGGQETQYF.

The chain has TRBV5-1 and TRBJ1-1; 10 positions agree with TRBD1. CDR1 is SGHRS and CDR2 is YFSETQ in the germline V gene. This CDR3 is built from 16 residues. The J segment lost 1 base and the V segment lost 4 bases, leaving 7 bases of the junction unmatched. CDR3 in amino acids: CASSPGQGVGNTEAFF. In DNA form, the CDR3 reads TGCGCCAGCAGCCCTGGACAGGGGGTCGGGAACACTGAAGCTTTCTTT.

V usage is TRBV28 and J usage is TRBJ2-2; 10 bases line up with TRBD2. J gave up 7 bases and V 6 bases, and 5 bases lay outside the gene matches. This CDR3 has 14 residues. Germline CDR1 reads MDHEN; CDR2 reads SYDVKM. Here the CDR3 DNA reads TGTGCCAGCAGCCAAGCGGGAGGGGTCGGGGAGCTGTTTTTT. It codes for CASSQAGGVGELFF.

Only a few counts were recorded for this clone. This sequence joins TRBV11-2 and TRBJ2-7; D is perhaps TRBD2 (5 bases). The ends were cut back, 1 base at V and 4 bases at J, with 23 bases in the middle. Germline values: CDR1 SGHAT, CDR2 FQNNGV. The CDR3 is 18 residues long. CDR3 residues: CASSLARGWSQVTYEQYF. For the CDR3, the DNA is TGTGCCAGCAGCTTAGCCCGGGGTTGGTCGCAGGTTACATACGAGCAGTACTTC.

CDR3 sequence reads: CASIIGLAGGEQYF. The CDR3 DNA sequence: TGTGCCAGCATAATAGGACTAGCGGGAGGGGAGCAGTACTTC. J is TRBJ2-7 and V is TRBV2; 15 bases match TRBD2. CDR1 and CDR2 from the germline V gene are SNHLY and FYNNEI. The CDR3 extends over 14 amino acids. The trim removed 7 bases at V and 7 bases at J, leaving 5 bases unmatched.

In nucleotides, the CDR3 is TGCGCCAGCAGCCAAGATTATACGGGTTTCACAGATACGCAGTATTTT. It codes for CASSQDYTGFTDTQYF. The chain has TRBV4-1 and TRBJ2-3, with D unresolved. This CDR3 is 16 amino acids long. Germline lookup yields CDR1 MGHRA and CDR2 YSYEKL. V lost 0 bases and J 2 bases, leaving 12 bases between the germline ends.

The V call is TRBV6-1, the J call TRBJ2-7; unclear D gene. The CDR3 covers 14 residues. Germline V lookup: CDR1 MNHNS, CDR2 SASEGT. The V and J ends lost 2 bases and 0 bases respectively, with 8 bases between them. CDR3 nucleotides: TGTGCCAGCAGTGAACATGGCTCCTCCTACGAGCAGTACTTC. Protein product: CASSEHGSSYEQYF.

V is TRBV18 and J is TRBJ1-1, with TRBD1 as a possible D gene (6 bases). The V and J ends lost 3 bases and 5 bases respectively, with 16 bases between them. The CDR3 totals 15 residues. Germline CDR1 is KGHSH and CDR2 is LQKENI. CDR3 nucleotide sequence: TGTGCCAGCTCACCCACCGTAAGGGGGTCGACTGAAGCTTTCTTT. Its protein product is CASSPTVRGSTEAFF.

This chain links TRBV7-9 with TRBJ2-7, with 8 bases that match TRBD1. Germline CDR1 SEHNR, CDR2 FQNEAQ (reference sequence). This CDR3 region has 15 residues. V dropped 1 base and J dropped 6; count of bases not matched to a gene: 8. The CDR3 nucleotides are TGTGCCAGCAGCTTAGTTCCCGGACAGGGCGTCGAGCAGTACTTC. Translated, it gives CASSLVPGQGVEQYF.

This rearrangement joins TRBV18 to TRBJ2-3; no clear D gene. CDR1 is KGHSH and CDR2 is LQKENI in the germline V gene. CDR3 size: 14 residues. V was trimmed by 0 bases and J by 8 bases, leaving 12 bases between them. In nucleotides, the CDR3 is TGTGCCAGCTCACCACCGAGCCCCACCGCTACGCAGTATTTT. Translation: CASSPPSPTATQYF. Full variable domain (outside the CDR3, taken from reference TRBV18 and TRBJ2-3): NAGVMQNPRHLVRRRGQEARLRCSPMKGHSHVYWYRQLPEEGLKFMVYLQKENIIDESGMPKERFSAEFPKEGPSILRIQQVVRGDSAAYFCASSPPSPTATQYFGPGTRLTVL.

This rearrangement joins TRBV4-2 to TRBJ2-3; 8 positions agree with TRBD2. J lost 2 bases, V lost 0 bases, and 4 bases had no gene match. This CDR3 has 16 residues. Germline V gene lookup returns CDR1 LGHNA and CDR2 YNFKEQ. CDR3 nucleotides: TGTGCCAGCAGCCAAGAAACTAGCGGAACCACAGATACGCAGTATTTT. Amino acid sequence: CASSQETSGTTDTQYF.

The chain has TRBV5-4 and TRBJ2-5, with 11 positions matching TRBD2. Losses at the gene ends were 0 bases for V and 7 bases for J; bases not matched to a gene: 5. The CDR3 is 15 residues long. The germline CDR1 and CDR2 sequences are SGHNT and YYREEE (reference sequence). For the CDR3, the DNA is TGTGCCAGCAGCTTGGCAGGTAGCGGGAGGGGGACCCAGTACTTC. Encoded protein: CASSLAGSGRGTQYF.

V gene TRBV5-1 combines with J gene TRBJ2-6; 8 nucleotides match TRBD1. The J segment lost 0 bases and the V segment lost 5 bases, leaving 4 bases of the junction unmatched. Germline assignment: CDR1 SGHRS and CDR2 YFSETQ. The CDR3 runs to 16 residues. This CDR3 is CASRLTGVSGANVLTF. The CDR3 DNA is TGCGCCAGCAGATTGACAGGGGTCTCTGGGGCCAACGTCCTGACTTTC.

This sequence joins TRBV19 and TRBJ1-5, with 9 bases identical to TRBD1. CDR1 is LNHDA and CDR2 is SQIVND in the germline V gene (reference sequence). V was clipped by 8 bases and J by 6 bases; unmatched bases: 2. The length of the CDR3 is 12 residues. CDR3 DNA sequence: TGTGCCAGTGGGACAGGGAGTCAGCCCCAGCATTTT. Encoded protein: CASGTGSQPQHF.

This clone was counted between two and nine times. The chain combines TRBV15 with TRBJ2-7; D remains ambiguous. V lost 0 bases and J 3 bases, leaving 3 bases between the germline ends. The CDR3 loop spans 12 amino acids. The germline V gene encodes CDR1 LNHNV and CDR2 YYDKDF (reference sequence). CDR3 coding DNA: TGTGCCACCAGCAGAGATCTCTACGAGCAGTACTTC. Translating it yields CATSRDLYEQYF.

This clone was seen only once. For the CDR3, the DNA is TGTGCCAGCAGCATGACTAGCACCGGGGAGCTGTTTTTT. This codes for CASSMTSTGELFF. The chain recombines TRBV7-3 with TRBJ2-2; D perhaps matches TRBD2 (6 bases). CDR1 is SGHTA, CDR2 FQGTGA, per germline. The length of the CDR3 is 13 residues. V was clipped by 5 bases and J by 4 bases, with 8 bases between them.

The J gene is TRBJ2-2, the V gene TRBV5-1; TRBD1 aligns across 7 bases. This CDR3 spans 17 amino acids. Germline V lookup: CDR1 SGHRS, CDR2 YFSETQ. The V segment lost 0 bases and the J segment 2 bases; nucleotides outside the gene matches: 7. The CDR3 DNA follows: TGCGCCAGCAGCTTGGAATACAGGGGTCCTAACACCGGGGAGCTGTTTTTT. It is translated as CASSLEYRGPNTGELFF.

This sequence joins TRBV6-5 and TRBJ2-7; D not resolved. The CDR3 runs 13 residues. Germline-derived CDR1 and CDR2 are MNHEY and SVGAGI. V was cut by 0 bases and J by 3 bases, with 6 bases left in between. The CDR3 sequence: CASSYSAGYEQYF. The CDR3 DNA reads as TGTGCCAGCAGTTACTCGGCTGGCTACGAGCAGTACTTC.

The rearrangement joins TRBV28 to TRBJ2-1, with D tentatively TRBD2 (6 bases). The CDR3 length is 12 residues. Between the trimmed V and J ends, which lost 3 bases and 10 bases, there was a span of 10 bases. CDR1 is MDHEN and CDR2 is SYDVKM in the germline V gene. This chain's CDR3 is CASSFRGREQFF. CDR3 nucleotide sequence: TGTGCCAGCAGTTTTCGGGGGAGGGAGCAGTTCTTC.

The chain combines TRBV5-1 with TRBJ2-7; TRBD1 is a possible D gene (6 bases). Trimming took off 1 base at V and 4 bases at J, with 6 bases between the two ends. The CDR3 is 12 amino acids. The germline gives CDR1 SGHRS, CDR2 YFSETQ. The CDR3 DNA is TGCGCCAGCAGCTTGACAGGGTACGAGCAGTACTTC. Translation gives CASSLTGYEQYF. Complete variable domain (other parts from reference TRBV5-1 and TRBJ2-7): KAGVTQTPRYLIKTRGQQVTLSCSPISGHRSVSWYQQTPGQGLQFLFEYFSETQRNKGNFPGRFSGRQFSNSRSEMNVSTLELGDSALYLCASSLTGYEQYFGPGTRLTVT.

The V and J genes are TRBV30 and TRBJ2-7; 7 nucleotides align to TRBD2. Germline V lookup: CDR1 GTSNPN, CDR2 SVGIG (reference sequence). Trimming took 5 bases from V and 6 from J; bases not matched to a gene: 1. The CDR3 spans 10 residues. The CDR3 nucleotides read TGTGCCTGGGGACTAGGCGAGCAGTACTTC. Its translation is CAWGLGEQYF.

The chain couples TRBV2 to TRBJ2-3, with TRBD1 matching 8 bases. Germline V gene data show CDR1 as SNHLY and CDR2 as FYNNEI. The ends lost 8 bases at V and 1 base at J; junction bases unmatched: 14. The length of the CDR3 is 17 residues. The CDR3: CASSGQGSQWGTDTQYF. CDR3 nucleotide sequence: TGTGCCAGCTCTGGACAGGGCTCTCAATGGGGCACAGATACGCAGTATTTT.